This T cell receptor (beta chain) comes out of a study of radiotherapy plus CTLA-4 blockade in lung cancer. About the study: Patients showed objective responses in roughly 18% of cases, and disease control was achieved by 30% to 35%. Study-wide results and limits: Together with interferon-beta, which increased in serum after radiation, early dynamic changes in blood T cell clones were reportedly the best predictors of response.

Assay used: immunoSEQ multiplex PCR; TCRdb lists only in-frame clones, some missing. The sample holds approximately 40,000 clones; approximately 83% are singletons and the top ten take about 20%. On this clone itself: Its target is not known.

CDR1 is MDHEN, CDR2 SYDVKM, per germline. The CDR3 contains 13 residues. V was clipped by 0 bases and J by 3 bases, with 6 bases between them. Focal radiation was given together with CTLA-4 blockade (ipilimumab) to patients with chemo-refractory metastatic non-small-cell lung cancer. The chain carries TRBV28 and TRBJ2-7; D uncertain. The receptor was derived from a human donor with non-small cell lung cancer whose response to radiotherapy plus ipilimumab could not be evaluated. Sample: peripheral blood, taken from a patient treated with radiotherapy plus ipilimumab. The CDR3 DNA is TGTGCCAGCAGTTTATGGGAGATCTACGAGCAGTACTTC. Translation: CASSLWEIYEQYF.